The 23 T cell receptor beta chains presented below share a single source sample, sequenced in a study of regulatory T cells in long-lasting Graves disease. Building the TCR beta libraries relied on iRepertoire HTBI primers, and CDR3 regions underwent Arm-PCR. TCRdb fed the multiplex PCR reads into MiXCR, producing one record per CDR3 protein. This sample has 600,000 to 800,000 distinct CDR3 sequences, with about 30% found just once. Indicated time point: persistent/refractory GD, antithyroid drugs over 5 years with positive TRAb. PBMCs provided the RNA from which the TCR library was made. The sequences come from peripheral blood mononuclear cells (PBMCs), collected when the disease was refractory, from a patient treated with antithyroid drugs. The receptors come from a female donor with Graves disease.

This clonotype has only a few counts. DNA for the CDR3: TGCAGTGCTAGAGGTCAGGGGGGGAACTACGAGCAGTACTTC. This gives the protein CSARGQGGNYEQYF. This sequence joins TRBV20-1 and TRBJ2-7; D is possibly TRBD1 or TRBD2 (7 bases each). Germline CDR1 DFQATT, CDR2 SNEGSKA (reference sequence). V lost 1 base to trimming and J lost 3 bases, with 13 bases between them. This CDR3 region has 14 residues.

This clonotype was detected ten times or more. The V and J genes are TRBV12-3 or TRBV12-4 and TRBJ1-2; D not certain. Between the trimmed V and J ends, which lost 5 bases and 4 bases, there was a span of 11 bases. The CDR3 totals 13 residues. The CDR3 spells CASSGRRIYGYTF. The CDR3, as DNA: TGTGCCAGCAGTGGACGGCGGATCTATGGCTACACCTTC.

This clonotype came up many times. This chain uses TRBV2 with TRBJ2-7; TRBD1 matches at 9 bases. The germline V gene encodes CDR1 SNHLY and CDR2 FYNNEI. The trim removed 7 bases at V and 9 bases at J, leaving 13 bases unmatched. This CDR3 is 14 amino acids long. CDR3 sequence (DNA): TGTGCCAGCATGGGTGGACAGGGGACTGAAGTGCAGTACTTC. Amino acids: CASMGGQGTEVQYF.

The chain combines TRBV29-1 with TRBJ1-1; possible D gene TRBD1, 6 bases. The CDR3 is made up of 13 amino acids. Between the trimmed V and J ends, which lost 5 bases and 10 bases, there was a span of 20 bases. Germline V gene data show CDR1 as SQVTM and CDR2 as ANQGSEA. The CDR3 DNA is TGCAGCGTTCCTCGGAGAGGGCAAGGGGGAGCTTTCTTT. Its protein is CSVPRRGQGGAFF.

V is TRBV29-1 and J is TRBJ2-7; TRBD1 matches 9 bases. V gave up 5 bases and J gave up 6 bases; unmatched junction bases: 5. CDR3 size: 12 residues. Germline lookup yields CDR1 SQVTM and CDR2 ANQGSEA. This CDR3 reads CSVLRTGVEQYF. As DNA, the CDR3 is TGCAGCGTTCTCCGGACAGGGGTCGAGCAGTACTTC.

This rearrangement joins TRBV27 to TRBJ1-4, with 12 positions matching TRBD1. Trimming took 4 bases from V and 8 from J; bases not matched to a gene: 11. CDR3 length: 17 residues. The germline gives CDR1 MNHEY, CDR2 SMNVEV (reference sequence). The CDR3 sequence is CASSWGQGARSGEKLFF. Written as DNA, the CDR3 is TGTGCCAGCAGTTGGGGACAGGGGGCCCGATCGGGAGAAAAACTGTTTTTT.

The CDR3 nucleotides read TGTGCCAGCAGTCGACAGGGGACTAGTCAGCCCCAGCATTTT. The encoded protein is CASSRQGTSQPQHF. The rearrangement uses TRBV6-1 and TRBJ1-5; 8 nucleotides agree with TRBD1. In germline, CDR1 is MNHNS, CDR2 SASEGT. V lost 5 bases to trimming and J lost 6 bases; unmatched junction nucleotides: 6. This CDR3 comprises 14 residues.

The chain employs TRBV6-1 and TRBJ1-1; TRBD1 is a possible D gene (5 bases). The V end lost 6 bases, the J end lost 3 bases, and 14 bases lay between the germline ends. The germline gives CDR1 MNHNS, CDR2 SASEGT. This CDR3 region has 14 residues. Written as DNA, the CDR3 is TGTGCCAGCAGACCGGGAAAACAGGACACTGAAGCTTTCTTT. This sequence encodes CASRPGKQDTEAFF.

This clonotype was recorded many times. V is TRBV3-1 and J is TRBJ2-2; D gene unclear. V lost 0 bases and J lost 2, with 7 bases in between. The germline CDR1 and CDR2 sequences are LGHDT and YNNKEL (reference sequence). This CDR3 is 15 amino acids long. The CDR3 loop reads CASSQEGFNTGELFF. The CDR3 coding sequence is TGTGCCAGCAGCCAAGAAGGTTTCAACACCGGGGAGCTGTTTTTT.

This clonotype was counted many times. The V and J genes are TRBV2 and TRBJ1-1; possible D gene TRBD1, 6 bases. The CDR3 loop spans 12 amino acids. Trimming stripped 6 bases from V and 3 bases from J, with 8 bases between. Germline V gives CDR1 SNHLY, CDR2 FYNNEI. CDR3 sequence reads: CASRDSHTEAFF. The CDR3, as DNA: TGTGCCAGCAGGGACAGCCACACTGAAGCTTTCTTT.

This clonotype has at least ten counts. The chain employs TRBV2 and TRBJ2-4; 9 bases are a match to TRBD2. The length of the CDR3 is 13 residues. Germline trimming cut 5 bases from V and 8 bases from J; bases unmatched to any gene: 4. CDR1 SNHLY and CDR2 FYNNEI come from the germline V gene. CDR3 protein: CASSLAGGHIQYF. As DNA, the CDR3 is TGTGCCAGCAGTCTGGCGGGAGGGCACATTCAGTACTTC.

This clonotype was seen many times. V usage is TRBV28 and J usage is TRBJ1-3; D is ambiguous. V was shortened by 5 bases and J by 6 bases, with 8 bases between the two germline ends. CDR3 length equals 12 residues. In germline, CDR1 is MDHEN, CDR2 SYDVKM. CDR3 sequence (DNA): TGTGCCAGCAGTCTAAGTACAAACACCATATATTTT. Translating gives CASSLSTNTIYF.

At least ten counts were recorded for this clonotype. The chain uses TRBV2 and TRBJ1-2; weak D call: TRBD1 (6 bases). The CDR3 is made up of 14 amino acids. CDR1 is SNHLY, CDR2 FYNNEI, per germline. Deletions cut 11 bases from V and 4 bases from J, with 20 bases between. The CDR3 here is CAGGMPQGSYGYTF. CDR3 bases: TGTGCCGGCGGAATGCCCCAGGGGAGCTATGGCTACACCTTC.

This clonotype has just a few counts. The chain has TRBV10-3 and TRBJ1-1; 7 bases agree with TRBD1. This CDR3 comprises 17 residues. With V trimmed by 0 bases and J by 3 bases, 10 bases remained unmatched. Germline CDR1 ENHRY, CDR2 SYGVKD. The CDR3 DNA is TGTGCCATCAGTGAGTCCCCTGTGAGGGGGCTCGACACTGAAGCTTTCTTT. The encoded protein is CAISESPVRGLDTEAFF.

The sample holds one count of this clonotype. The chain combines TRBV5-1 with TRBJ2-7, with 7 bases that match TRBD1. Germline V lookup: CDR1 SGHRS, CDR2 YFSETQ. V lost 0 bases to trimming and J lost 0 bases; unmatched junction nucleotides: 3. The CDR3 is 15 amino acids. The CDR3 DNA reads as TGCGCCAGCAGCTTGGGAGGGGACAGCTCCTACGAGCAGTACTTC. Translation: CASSLGGDSSYEQYF.

This clonotype was observed a handful of times. The junction departs from the called germline gene at one end, perhaps through a read error. This sequence joins TRBV12-3 or TRBV12-4 and TRBJ2-7; D is unclear. The CDR3 is made up of 15 amino acids. CDR3 sequence (DNA): TGTGCCAGCAGCTTAGTTGCTCCTGGGGACTACGAGCAGTACTTC. Protein: CASSLVAPGDYEQYF.

V and J are TRBV12-5 and TRBJ1-1; D is undetermined. V was clipped by 6 bases and J by 7 bases, with 18 bases between them. CDR1 is LGHNT and CDR2 is FRNRAP in the germline V gene. The CDR3 has 14 residues. CDR3 coding DNA: TGTGCTAGTGGACCCCGTGTTGGACCCGTTGAAGCTTTCTTT. The encoded protein is CASGPRVGPVEAFF.

The chain recombines TRBV12-3 or TRBV12-4 with TRBJ1-5; a weak D match, TRBD1 (5 bases). V lost 5 bases and J lost 1, with 18 bases in between. CDR3 length equals 17 residues. CDR3 loop: CASSITAGPASNQPQHF. CDR3 DNA sequence: TGTGCCAGCAGTATCACCGCGGGACCCGCAAGCAATCAGCCCCAGCATTTT.

This chain connects TRBV5-6 to TRBJ1-3; D gene unclear. Deletions cut 2 bases from V and 5 bases from J, with 8 bases between. Germline loops: CDR1 SGHDT, CDR2 YYEEEE. CDR3 size: 13 residues. The CDR3 protein is CASSFRERNTIYF. Written as DNA, the CDR3 is TGTGCCAGCAGCTTCCGGGAAAGAAACACCATATATTTT.

The chain carries TRBV5-1 and TRBJ1-5; TRBD1 agrees at 8 bases. The V gene's germline CDR1 is SGHRS and CDR2 YFSETQ. The CDR3 is made up of 15 amino acids. V was pared by 4 bases and J by 6 bases, with 9 bases of the junction left unmatched. In nucleotides, the CDR3 is TGCGCCAGCAGCCTGACAGGGGCGGACAGTCAGCCCCAGCATTTT. Its translation is CASSLTGADSQPQHF. Supplemented by reference TRBV5-1 and TRBJ1-5, the full variable domain reads KAGVTQTPRYLIKTRGQQVTLSCSPISGHRSVSWYQQTPGQGLQFLFEYFSETQRNKGNFPGRFSGRQFSNSRSEMNVSTLELGDSALYLCASSLTGADSQPQHFGDGTRLSIL.

This clonotype was picked up a small number of times. This sequence joins TRBV19 and TRBJ2-5, with D maybe TRBD1 (6 bases). This CDR3 is 15 amino acids long. V dropped 10 bases and J dropped 5 bases, with 23 bases sitting between them. CDR1 is LNHDA and CDR2 is SQIVND in the germline V gene (reference sequence). CDR3 sequence reads: CATRPTGIDRETQYF. Here the CDR3 DNA reads TGTGCCACACGACCGACAGGAATAGATCGGGAGACCCAGTACTTC.

V gene TRBV27 combines with J gene TRBJ2-7, with 12 bases that match TRBD2. The germline gives CDR1 MNHEY, CDR2 SMNVEV (reference sequence). With 5 bases clipped from V and 6 bases from J, the junction kept 11 bases outside the gene matches. The CDR3 contains 16 residues. The CDR3 DNA reads TGTGCCAGCAGTCCCCTCCCTAGCGGGAGGGCCGTCGAGCAGTACTTC. It yields the protein CASSPLPSGRAVEQYF.

The chain couples TRBV6-2 or TRBV6-3 to TRBJ1-5; D unresolved. This CDR3 region has 12 residues. CDR1 MNHEY and CDR2 SVGEGT come from the germline V gene. Trimming removed 7 bases from V and 10 bases from J, with 14 bases in between. The CDR3 reads CASTSRWGPQHF. DNA for the CDR3: TGTGCCAGCACCAGCCGCTGGGGACCCCAGCATTTT.